These 24 T cell receptor beta chains originate from one sample sequenced in a study of cytomegalovirus exposure and HLA in healthy donors. PCR employed 60 Vbeta and 13 Jbeta primers. Produced via immunoSEQ multiplex PCR; TCRdb's table is partial and in-frame only. The data contain some 120,000 clones, about 83% of them seen just once; the ten biggest clones take up 3.6%. Sample: PBMCs. These receptors were taken from a woman aged 35 to 49 in good health and CMV-seropositive.

This sequence joins TRBV4-2 and TRBJ1-3, with TRBD1 matching 11 bases. Germline V CDR1 and CDR2: LGHNA, YNFKEQ. The J segment lost 2 bases and the V segment lost 4 bases, leaving 10 bases of the junction unmatched. The CDR3 has 18 residues. CDR3 region: CASSRKDRGQGAGNTIYF. The CDR3 DNA sequence: TGTGCCAGCAGCCGAAAGGACAGGGGGCAGGGAGCTGGAAACACCATATATTTT.

This rearrangement joins TRBV5-6 to TRBJ1-6; TRBD1 might be the D (6 bases). There are 14 residues in the CDR3. Germline V gene data show CDR1 as SGHDT and CDR2 as YYEEEE. With 1 base removed from V and 9 bases from J, the gap between germline ends came to 11 bases. CDR3 sequence: CASSLTGPGSPLHF. The CDR3 nucleotides read TGTGCCAGCAGCTTGACAGGGCCGGGTTCACCCCTCCACTTT. Full variable domain (outside the CDR3, taken from reference TRBV5-6 and TRBJ1-6): DAGVTQSPTHLIKTRGQQVTLRCSPKSGHDTVSWYQQALGQGPQFIFQYYEEEERQRGNFPDRFSGHQFPNYSSELNVNALLLGDSALYLCASSLTGPGSPLHFGNGTRLTVT.

This rearrangement joins TRBV2 to TRBJ1-1, with D unresolved. V was shortened by 4 bases and J by 1 base, with 13 bases between the two germline ends. This CDR3 region has 15 residues. CDR1 is SNHLY, CDR2 FYNNEI, per germline. Here the CDR3 reads CASSGGRGPNTEAFF. As DNA, the CDR3 is TGTGCCAGCAGTGGGGGAAGAGGGCCGAACACTGAAGCTTTCTTT. The whole variable domain, remainder taken from reference TRBV2 and TRBJ1-1, is EPEVTQTPSHQVTQMGQEVILRCVPISNHLYFYWYRQILGQKVEFLVSFYNNEISEKSEIFDDQFSVERPDGSNFTLKIRSTKLEDSAMYFCASSGGRGPNTEAFFGQGTRLTVV.

This chain links TRBV11-2 with TRBJ1-1; D unresolved. Germline V gene sequence: CDR1 SGHAT, CDR2 FQNNGV. V was pared by 3 bases and J by 1 base, with 9 bases between. The CDR3 is 14 amino acids. The chain's CDR3 is CASSLVPGNTEAFF. The DNA for the CDR3 is TGTGCCAGCAGCTTGGTGCCGGGGAACACTGAAGCTTTCTTT.

DNA of the CDR3: TGTGCCAGTAGGGGGTCGGGGACTGGGGCCAACGTCCTGACTTTC. Amino acids: CASRGSGTGANVLTF. The chain couples TRBV19 to TRBJ2-6; possibly TRBD2 for D (5 bases). Per germline, CDR1 LNHDA and CDR2 SQIVND (reference sequence). V was pared by 6 bases and J by 2 bases, with 11 bases between. This CDR3 contains 15 residues.

The chain couples TRBV21-1 to TRBJ2-1; TRBD2 is taken as the D call from the table, unchecked against the DNA. TRBV21-1 is noted as a pseudogene. The CDR3 has 17 residues. CDR3 nucleotides: TGTGCCAGTTCTAAATGGGGACTAGCGGGTGAGTACAATGAGCAGTTCTTC. This encodes CASSKWGLAGEYNEQFF.

In DNA form, the CDR3 reads TGTGCCAGCAGTGGACAGGGGGCGCCGGGAAACACCATATATTTT. Protein product: CASSGQGAPGNTIYF. The chain has TRBV28 and TRBJ1-3; 11 bases agree with TRBD1. Germline loops: CDR1 MDHEN, CDR2 SYDVKM. This CDR3 is built from 15 residues. V shed 5 bases and J 4 bases; nucleotides not matched to a gene: 4.

V gene TRBV19 combines with J gene TRBJ2-4, with D hard to call. The germline CDR1 and CDR2 sequences are LNHDA and SQIVND (reference sequence). V shed 3 bases and J shed 6 bases, with 6 bases lying between them. This CDR3 region has 12 residues. The chain's CDR3 is CASSIAGNIQYF. The CDR3 bases are TGTGCCAGTAGTATTGCCGGAAACATTCAGTACTTC.

V is TRBV5-1 and J is TRBJ2-7; 9 bases fit TRBD2. CDR3 length: 14 residues. V dropped 2 bases and J dropped 1; count of bases not matched to a gene: 1. Germline V CDR1 and CDR2: SGHRS, YFSETQ. The CDR3 DNA sequence: TGCGCCAGCAGCTTTAGCGGGAGTTCCTACGAGCAGTACTTC. It translates to CASSFSGSSYEQYF.

This clone was observed once. CDR3 nucleotide sequence: TGTGCCAGCAGCAGAGGGGGTAACAGGGTTCAGGGAGGCTACACCTTC. It codes for CASSRGGNRVQGGYTF. This chain links TRBV7-8 with TRBJ1-2; D might be TRBD1 (6 bases). V lost 5 bases, J lost 8 bases, and 24 bases lay in between. This CDR3 is 16 amino acids long. Germline V lookup: CDR1 SGHVS, CDR2 FQNEAQ.

V is TRBV7-9 and J is TRBJ2-2, with a tentative D call TRBD2 (6 bases). This CDR3 contains 12 residues. V gave up 8 bases and J gave up 4 bases, with 8 bases separating them. Germline CDR1 reads SEHNR; CDR2 reads FQNEAQ (reference sequence). As DNA, the CDR3 is TGTGCCAGCGGGCGGGGCACCGGGGAGCTGTTTTTT. Translating gives CASGRGTGELFF.

This clone has more than one count but fewer than ten. The chain recombines TRBV19 with TRBJ1-5, with D possibly TRBD1 on 5 matching bases. The V and J ends lost 5 bases and 3 bases respectively, with 17 bases between them. This CDR3 is 16 amino acids long. The germline V gene has CDR1 LNHDA and CDR2 SQIVND (reference sequence). This CDR3 is CASSLGQGRPNQPQHF. CDR3 nucleotides: TGTGCCAGTAGTCTCGGTCAGGGCCGACCCAATCAGCCCCAGCATTTT.

This clone appeared a single time. The J gene is TRBJ2-2, the V gene TRBV5-1; TRBD2 might be the D (5 bases). Trimming removed 4 bases at V and 4 bases at J, with 11 bases between. Germline V gene sequence: CDR1 SGHRS, CDR2 YFSETQ. The CDR3 loop spans 14 amino acids. The CDR3 DNA reads as TGCGCCAGCAGCACCAGGACTGGCACCGGGGAGCTGTTTTTT. Translated: CASSTRTGTGELFF.

The chain recombines TRBV29-1 with TRBJ2-3; 8 nucleotides line up with TRBD2. The CDR3 length is 13 residues. Per the germline V gene, CDR1 is SQVTM and CDR2 is ANQGSEA. Trimming cost V 5 bases and J 2 bases; bases outside gene matches: 3. CDR3 residues: CSVNGRATDTQYF. The CDR3 DNA sequence: TGCAGCGTTAACGGGAGGGCCACAGATACGCAGTATTTT.

J is TRBJ1-1 and V is TRBV9; D ambiguous. V lost 4 bases and J 4 bases, leaving 5 bases between the germline ends. The CDR3 length is 11 residues. Germline V gives CDR1 SGDLS, CDR2 YYNGEE. In nucleotides, the CDR3 is TGTGCCAGCAGCACGGGCACTGAAGCTTTCTTT. Protein product: CASSTGTEAFF.

This clone came up once. This chain joins TRBV13 and TRBJ1-4, with D possibly matching TRBD1 (5 bases). V dropped 5 bases and J dropped 8 bases, with 21 bases sitting between them. Per germline, CDR1 PRHDT and CDR2 FYEKMQ (reference sequence). CDR3 length equals 16 residues. The CDR3 region is CASSLKGDFVEEKLFF. The CDR3 nucleotides are TGTGCCAGCAGCCTCAAAGGGGATTTCGTGGAGGAAAAACTGTTTTTT. Using reference TRBV13 and TRBJ1-4 for the parts outside the CDR3, the full variable domain is AAGVIQSPRHLIKEKRETATLKCYPIPRHDTVYWYQQGPGQDPQFLISFYEKMQSDKGSIPDRFSAQQFSDYHSELNMSSLELGDSALYFCASSLKGDFVEEKLFFGSGTQLSVL.

V is TRBV5-6 and J is TRBJ1-4; D gene uncertain. CDR1 and CDR2 (germline): SGHDT, YYEEEE. The CDR3 has 15 amino acids. Trimming took off 4 bases at V and 10 bases at J, with 20 bases between the two ends. CDR3 nucleotides: TGTGCCAGCAGCCACTGGGCCACACTCGCGGGAAAACTGTTTTTT. It is translated as CASSHWATLAGKLFF. The full variable domain, in which reference TRBV5-6 and TRBJ1-4 provide the parts outside the CDR3, is DAGVTQSPTHLIKTRGQQVTLRCSPKSGHDTVSWYQQALGQGPQFIFQYYEEEERQRGNFPDRFSGHQFPNYSSELNVNALLLGDSALYLCASSHWATLAGKLFFGSGTQLSVL.

The J gene is TRBJ2-2, the V gene TRBV5-1; 10 nucleotides align to TRBD2. V lost 5 bases to trimming and J lost 6 bases; unmatched junction nucleotides: 10. The germline CDR1 and CDR2 sequences are SGHRS and YFSETQ. CDR3 length: 16 residues. The CDR3 DNA reads TGCGCCAGCAGTGGCAGCGGGAGGGCCGGAGCCGGGGAGCTGTTTTTT. Its protein product is CASSGSGRAGAGELFF. Full variable domain (missing parts from reference TRBV5-1 and TRBJ2-2): KAGVTQTPRYLIKTRGQQVTLSCSPISGHRSVSWYQQTPGQGLQFLFEYFSETQRNKGNFPGRFSGRQFSNSRSEMNVSTLELGDSALYLCASSGSGRAGAGELFFGEGSRLTVL.

The chain couples TRBV7-9 to TRBJ2-2; the D is unclear. The germline V gene has CDR1 SEHNR and CDR2 FQNEAQ (reference sequence). The germline V and J ends were trimmed by 5 bases and 2 bases, with 3 bases remaining between them. The CDR3 runs 12 residues. The CDR3 coding sequence is TGTGCCAGCAGCCTAAACACCGGGGAGCTGTTTTTT. This encodes CASSLNTGELFF.

The chain carries TRBV11-2 and TRBJ2-5, with no clear D. Germline V gene sequence: CDR1 SGHAT, CDR2 FQNNGV. The CDR3 consists of 15 residues. The V end was cut by 5 bases, the J end by 0 bases, with 13 bases between. This CDR3 is CASSPGTVNQETQYF. CDR3 bases: TGTGCCAGCAGCCCCGGCACAGTGAACCAAGAGACCCAGTACTTC.

This chain joins TRBV19 and TRBJ1-2; TRBD1 aligns across 7 bases. V lost 10 bases and J lost 7; bases outside the gene matches: 9. The CDR3 runs 12 residues. Germline V gene data show CDR1 as LNHDA and CDR2 as SQIVND (reference sequence). In nucleotides, the CDR3 is TGTGCCACGTTAGGAGGGACAGCTGGCTACACCTTC. It encodes CATLGGTAGYTF.

This chain connects TRBV29-1 to TRBJ2-7; weak D call: TRBD1 (6 bases). V lost 8 bases, J lost 6 bases, and 20 bases lay in between. Germline V gene sequence: CDR1 SQVTM, CDR2 ANQGSEA. This CDR3 contains 13 residues. The CDR3 loop is CSFMGTTMTEQYF. The CDR3 bases are TGCAGCTTCATGGGGACAACAATGACCGAGCAGTACTTC.

The V and J genes are TRBV13 and TRBJ2-1; the match to TRBD2 covers 8 bases. V shed 5 bases, J shed 7 bases, and the junction held 13 bases outside the gene matches. The length of the CDR3 is 16 residues. Germline values: CDR1 PRHDT, CDR2 FYEKMQ (reference sequence). DNA for the CDR3: TGTGCCAGCAGCACAAAAGCGGGAGCCATGCGTAATGAGCAGTTCTTC. Translation: CASSTKAGAMRNEQFF.

The V gene is TRBV6-1, the J gene TRBJ1-2; maybe TRBD1 (5 bases). CDR3 length equals 15 residues. V was trimmed by 1 base and J by 7 bases, leaving 16 bases between them. Germline V CDR1 and CDR2: MNHNS, SASEGT. The CDR3 region has the DNA TGTGCCAGCAGTGAAGGGACTATCCGTAGGGGTGGCTACACCTTC. It translates to CASSEGTIRRGGYTF.